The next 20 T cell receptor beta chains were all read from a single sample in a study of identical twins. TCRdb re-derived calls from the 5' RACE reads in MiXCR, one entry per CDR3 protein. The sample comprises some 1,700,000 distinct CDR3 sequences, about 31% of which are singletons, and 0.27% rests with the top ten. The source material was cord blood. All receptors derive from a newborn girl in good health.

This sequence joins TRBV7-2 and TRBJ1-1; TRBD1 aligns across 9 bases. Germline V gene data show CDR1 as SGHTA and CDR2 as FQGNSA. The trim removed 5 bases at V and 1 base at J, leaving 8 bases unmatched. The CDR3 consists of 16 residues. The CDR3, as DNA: TGTGCCAGCAGCCCCGGGACAGGGTTACGGAACACTGAAGCTTTCTTT. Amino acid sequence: CASSPGTGLRNTEAFF. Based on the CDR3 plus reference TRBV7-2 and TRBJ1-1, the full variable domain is GAGVSQSPSNKVTEKGKDVELRCDPISGHTALYWYRQSLGQGLEFLIYFQGNSAPDKSGLPSDRFSAERTGGSVSTLTIQRTQQEDSAVYLCASSPGTGLRNTEAFFGQGTRLTVV.

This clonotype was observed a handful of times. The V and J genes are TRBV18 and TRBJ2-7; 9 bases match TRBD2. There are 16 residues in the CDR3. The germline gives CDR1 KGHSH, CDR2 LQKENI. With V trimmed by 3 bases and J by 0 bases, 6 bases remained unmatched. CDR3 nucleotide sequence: TGTGCCAGCTCACCTATGACTAGCGGTTACTCCTACGAGCAGTACTTC. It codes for CASSPMTSGYSYEQYF.

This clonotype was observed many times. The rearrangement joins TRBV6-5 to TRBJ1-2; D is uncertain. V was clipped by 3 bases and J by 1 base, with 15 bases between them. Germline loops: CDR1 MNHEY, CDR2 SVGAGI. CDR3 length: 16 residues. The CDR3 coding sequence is TGTGCCAGCAGTTATGCGGCCGTGGGGATTAACTATGGCTACACCTTC. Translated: CASSYAAVGINYGYTF.

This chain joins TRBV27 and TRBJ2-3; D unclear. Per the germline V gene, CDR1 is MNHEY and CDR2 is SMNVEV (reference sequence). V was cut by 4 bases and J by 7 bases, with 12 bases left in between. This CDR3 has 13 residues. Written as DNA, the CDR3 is TGTGCCAGCAGTTCCCCGGCAGGCCATACGCAGTATTTT. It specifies CASSSPAGHTQYF.

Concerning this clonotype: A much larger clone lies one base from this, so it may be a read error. CDR3 protein: CASSLALVEQFF. Here the CDR3 DNA reads TGTGCCAGCAGCTTAGCGCTAGTGGAGCAGTTCTTC. The genes are TRBV11-1 and TRBJ2-1; no reliable D call. The CDR3 is 12 amino acids. V lost 0 bases to trimming and J lost 10 bases, with 7 bases between them. Germline V gene lookup returns CDR1 SGHAT and CDR2 FQDESV (reference sequence).

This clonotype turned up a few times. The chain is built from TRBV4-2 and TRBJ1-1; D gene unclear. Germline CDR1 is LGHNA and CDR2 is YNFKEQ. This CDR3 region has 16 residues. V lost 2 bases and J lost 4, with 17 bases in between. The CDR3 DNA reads TGTGCCAGCAGCCAACATCCAGGCGGCCGTGCCACTGAAGCTTTCTTT. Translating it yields CASSQHPGGRATEAFF.

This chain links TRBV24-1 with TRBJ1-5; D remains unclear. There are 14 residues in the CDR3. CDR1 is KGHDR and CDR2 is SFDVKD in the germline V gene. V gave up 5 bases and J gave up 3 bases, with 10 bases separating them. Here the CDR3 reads CATSGVGINQPQHF. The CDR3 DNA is TGTGCCACCAGTGGTGTCGGAATCAATCAGCCCCAGCATTTT.

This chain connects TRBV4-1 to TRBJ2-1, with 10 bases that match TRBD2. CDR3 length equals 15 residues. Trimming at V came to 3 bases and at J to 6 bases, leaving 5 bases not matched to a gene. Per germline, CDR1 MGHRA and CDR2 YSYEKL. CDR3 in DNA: TGCGCCAGCAGCCATGGACTAGCGGTAAGCAATGAGCAGTTCTTC. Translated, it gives CASSHGLAVSNEQFF.

CDR3 DNA: TGCAGTGCTGGGGGACTCTCCTACGAGCAGTACTTC. It encodes CSAGGLSYEQYF. The rearrangement links TRBV20-1 to TRBJ2-7, with D perhaps matching TRBD2 (6 bases). Trimming pared 5 bases from V and 0 bases from J, leaving 8 bases between. The CDR3 has 12 amino acids. Germline loops: CDR1 DFQATT, CDR2 SNEGSKA (reference sequence).

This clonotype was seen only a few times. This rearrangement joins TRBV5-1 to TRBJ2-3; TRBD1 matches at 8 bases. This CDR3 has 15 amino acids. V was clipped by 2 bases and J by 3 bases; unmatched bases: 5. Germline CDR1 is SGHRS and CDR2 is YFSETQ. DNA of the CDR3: TGCGCCAGCAGCTTATGGCAGGGGGCGACAGATACGCAGTATTTT. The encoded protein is CASSLWQGATDTQYF.

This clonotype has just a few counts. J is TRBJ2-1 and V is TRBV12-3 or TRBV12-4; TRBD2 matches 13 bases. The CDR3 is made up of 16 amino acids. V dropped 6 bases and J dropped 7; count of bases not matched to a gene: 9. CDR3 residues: CASRSTTSGRTNEQFF. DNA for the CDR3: TGTGCCAGCAGGTCCACGACTAGCGGGAGGACTAATGAGCAGTTCTTC.

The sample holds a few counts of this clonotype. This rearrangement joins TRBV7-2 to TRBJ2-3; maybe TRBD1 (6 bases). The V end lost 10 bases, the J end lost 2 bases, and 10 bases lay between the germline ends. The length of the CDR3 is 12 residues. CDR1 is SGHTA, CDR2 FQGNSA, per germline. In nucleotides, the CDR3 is TGTGCCACCCGGACAGCCACAGATACGCAGTATTTT. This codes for CATRTATDTQYF.

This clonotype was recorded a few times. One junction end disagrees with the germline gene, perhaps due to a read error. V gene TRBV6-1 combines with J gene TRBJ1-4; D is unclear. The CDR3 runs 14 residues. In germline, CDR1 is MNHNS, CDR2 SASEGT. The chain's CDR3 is CASRSRLTTEKLFF. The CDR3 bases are TGTGCCAGCAGGTCGAGGCTAACTACTGAAAAACTGTTTTTT.

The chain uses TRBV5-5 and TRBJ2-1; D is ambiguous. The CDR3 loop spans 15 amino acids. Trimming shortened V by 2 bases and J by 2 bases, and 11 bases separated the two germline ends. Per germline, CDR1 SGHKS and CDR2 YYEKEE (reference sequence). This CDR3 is CASSLGQQPYNEQFF. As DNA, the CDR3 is TGTGCCAGCAGCTTAGGCCAGCAACCCTACAATGAGCAGTTCTTC.

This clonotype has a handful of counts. CDR3 sequence: CASRGLAGHNEQFF. In DNA form, the CDR3 reads TGTGCCAGCAGGGGACTAGCGGGTCACAATGAGCAGTTCTTC. The chain couples TRBV2 to TRBJ2-1, with 12 nucleotides matching TRBD2. This CDR3 has 14 amino acids. Germline V gene lookup returns CDR1 SNHLY and CDR2 FYNNEI. V shed 6 bases, J shed 5 bases, and the junction held 2 bases outside the gene matches.

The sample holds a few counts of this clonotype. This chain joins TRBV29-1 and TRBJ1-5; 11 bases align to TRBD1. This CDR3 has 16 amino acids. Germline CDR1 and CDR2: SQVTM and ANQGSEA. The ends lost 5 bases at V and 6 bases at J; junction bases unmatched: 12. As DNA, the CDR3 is TGCAGCGTTACTTGGGGGACAGGGGGAGGTCTTCAGCCCCAGCATTTT. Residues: CSVTWGTGGGLQPQHF.

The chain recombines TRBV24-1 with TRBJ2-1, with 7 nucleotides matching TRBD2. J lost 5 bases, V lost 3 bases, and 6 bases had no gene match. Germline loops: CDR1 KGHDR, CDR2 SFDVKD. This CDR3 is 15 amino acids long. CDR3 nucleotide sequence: TGTGCCACCAGTGATGGGCTCACTAGCGACAATGAGCAGTTCTTC. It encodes CATSDGLTSDNEQFF.

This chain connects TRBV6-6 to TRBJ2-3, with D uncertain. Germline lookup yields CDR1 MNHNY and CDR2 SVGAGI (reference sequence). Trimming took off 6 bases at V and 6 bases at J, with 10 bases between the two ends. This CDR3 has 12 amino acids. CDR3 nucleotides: TGTGCCAGCAGCCCGTCTATGGATACGCAGTATTTT. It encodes CASSPSMDTQYF.

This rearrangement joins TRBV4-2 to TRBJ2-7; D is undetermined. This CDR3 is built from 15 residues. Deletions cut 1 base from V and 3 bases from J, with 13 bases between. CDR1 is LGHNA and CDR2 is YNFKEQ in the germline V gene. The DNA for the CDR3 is TGTGCCAGCAGCCAAGTTGCGGTCCCTAACTACGAGCAGTACTTC. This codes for CASSQVAVPNYEQYF.

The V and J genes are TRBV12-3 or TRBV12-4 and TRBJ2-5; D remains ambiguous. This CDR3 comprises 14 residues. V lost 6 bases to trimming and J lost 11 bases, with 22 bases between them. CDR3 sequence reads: CASSVTGPGYEQYF. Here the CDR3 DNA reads TGTGCCAGCAGCGTGACCGGGCCTGGGTATGAGCAGTACTTC.